This TCR beta chain is drawn from a study of blood T cells in healthy people across ages. CDR1 is MNHEY, CDR2 SVGAGI, per germline. Trimming took 2 bases from V and 4 from J; bases not matched to a gene: 4. This CDR3 region has 15 residues. For the second PCR, which ran for about 6 to 11 cycles, a sample-barcoded 5' primer and a J-beta primer mix were used. A template-switch adaptor that had 12 random nucleotides put a tag on each cDNA molecule. TCRdb analysed the 5' RACE reads with MiXCR anew, one entry per CDR3 protein. The sample holds roughly 680,000 distinct CDR3 sequences, more than 45% seen once. Peripheral blood from each donor was collected in a volume of 8 to 10 milliliters.

The rearrangement links TRBV6-5 to TRBJ1-2; 10 nucleotides line up with TRBD1. Input material: blood. The TCR originated in a woman older than 75 in good health. The CDR3: CASSYAGQGTYGYTF. The CDR3 bases are TGTGCCAGCAGTTACGCGGGACAGGGGACCTATGGCTACACCTTC.